Presented here are 20 T cell receptor beta chains from one specimen sequenced in a study of blood T cell repertoires in COVID-19. TCRdb keeps only in-frame clones here, not all; method: immunoSEQ multiplex PCR. The repertoire holds around 70,000 clones, with 91% as singletons. Sequencing used peripheral blood. These receptors were collected from a human donor in a cohort sampled during active COVID-19.

The chain couples TRBV7-2 to TRBJ2-7; 8 nucleotides agree with TRBD1. V shed 3 bases and J 6 bases; nucleotides not matched to a gene: 10. This CDR3 is built from 15 residues. Per the germline V gene, CDR1 is SGHTA and CDR2 is FQGNSA. CDR3 coding DNA: TGTGCCAGCAGCTTTGGAGGGACAGGAACAGGCGAGCAGTACTTC. Its translation is CASSFGGTGTGEQYF.

This chain joins TRBV15 and TRBJ1-1; D is uncertain. The V gene lost 1 base and the J gene lost 5 bases, with 14 bases spanning the gap. This CDR3 is 15 amino acids long. CDR1 is LNHNV, CDR2 YYDKDF, per germline (reference sequence). The CDR3 region is CATSRARVVETEAFF. As DNA, the CDR3 is TGTGCCACCAGCAGAGCCCGGGTAGTAGAGACTGAAGCTTTCTTT. Full variable domain (rest looked up from reference TRBV15 and TRBJ1-1): DAMVIQNPRYQVTQFGKPVTLSCSQTLNHNVMYWYQQKSSQAPKLLFHYYDKDFNNEADTPDNFQSRRPNTSFCFLDIRSPGLGDTAMYLCATSRARVVETEAFFGQGTRLTVV.

The chain joins TRBV28 to TRBJ1-5; D is unresolved. The V end was cut by 5 bases, the J end by 1 base, with 12 bases between. The length of the CDR3 is 15 residues. Per germline, CDR1 MDHEN and CDR2 SYDVKM. CDR3: CASSMETASNQPQHF. CDR3 sequence (DNA): TGTGCCAGCAGTATGGAGACTGCCAGCAATCAGCCCCAGCATTTT.

The CDR3 coding sequence is TGTGCCAGCACCAACCGCCCGGGACAGCAAGAGACCCAGTACTTC. Translated: CASTNRPGQQETQYF. This chain links TRBV5-6 with TRBJ2-5; TRBD1 agrees at 7 bases. The CDR3 consists of 15 residues. J was trimmed by 2 bases and V by 6 bases; bases with no gene match: 10. Germline V gene sequence: CDR1 SGHDT, CDR2 YYEEEE.

This clone came up a few times. V gene TRBV3-1 (or the pseudogene TRBV3-2) combines with J gene TRBJ2-7; 12 bases line up with TRBD2. The CDR3 loop spans 14 amino acids. V was clipped by 5 bases and J by 2 bases; unmatched bases: 1. The germline gives CDR1 LGHDT, CDR2 YNNKEL (reference sequence). CDR3 sequence (DNA): TGTGCCAGCAGCGCTAGCGGGGGGGCCTACGAGCAGTACTTC. It encodes CASSASGGAYEQYF.

The chain couples TRBV5-1 to TRBJ2-3; tentative D call: TRBD2 (6 bases). The CDR3 sequence is 15 residues long. Per germline, CDR1 SGHRS and CDR2 YFSETQ. Deletions cut 3 bases from V and 2 bases from J, with 13 bases between. The CDR3 DNA follows: TGCGCCAGCAGCTCGTTTAGCGGATACACAGATACGCAGTATTTT. Residues: CASSSFSGYTDTQYF.

This clone showed up just once. V gene TRBV19 combines with J gene TRBJ1-1, with TRBD1 matching 8 bases. Losses at the gene ends were 9 bases for V and 0 bases for J; bases not matched to a gene: 6. CDR3 length: 14 amino acids. Germline CDR1 is LNHDA and CDR2 is SQIVND (reference sequence). Here the CDR3 DNA reads TGTGCCAGCAACCGGGACAGGTTGAACACTGAAGCTTTCTTT. As protein: CASNRDRLNTEAFF.

This rearrangement joins TRBV30 to TRBJ2-1, with TRBD2 matching 8 bases. The CDR3 contains 13 residues. V shed 2 bases, J shed 5 bases, and the junction held 2 bases outside the gene matches. In germline, CDR1 is GTSNPN, CDR2 SVGIG (reference sequence). DNA for the CDR3: TGTGCCTGGAGTCCGGGGGGGAACAATGAGCAGTTCTTC. Protein: CAWSPGGNNEQFF.

This clone was seen a few times. The chain links TRBV19 to TRBJ1-5, with D maybe TRBD1 (6 bases). V was trimmed by 5 bases and J by 7 bases, leaving 12 bases between them. The CDR3 consists of 13 residues. Germline assignment: CDR1 LNHDA and CDR2 SQIVND (reference sequence). CDR3 region: CASSRQAEQPQHF. For the CDR3, the DNA is TGTGCCAGTAGTCGACAGGCGGAACAGCCCCAGCATTTT.

Regarding this clone: The junction shows a germline mismatch at one end, possibly a read error. The chain carries TRBV7-2 and TRBJ1-1; TRBD1 aligns across 8 bases. The CDR3 totals 15 residues. The germline V gene encodes CDR1 SGHTA and CDR2 FQGNSA. The CDR3 DNA sequence: TGTGCCAGCAGCGTAGCAGGGGGCGGAGGCACTGAAGCTTTCTTT. Translating gives CASSVAGGGGTEAFF.

The rearrangement links TRBV15 to TRBJ2-3, with 7 bases identical to TRBD2. The germline CDR1 and CDR2 sequences are LNHNV and YYDKDF (reference sequence). The CDR3 has 18 amino acids. V was clipped by 5 bases and J by 2 bases; unmatched bases: 16. The CDR3 DNA reads as TGTGCCACCAGCCGACGGACGATGGGGGGGGTTTCCACAGATACGCAGTATTTT. Protein sequence: CATSRRTMGGVSTDTQYF. Variable domain in full (rest from reference TRBV15 and TRBJ2-3): DAMVIQNPRYQVTQFGKPVTLSCSQTLNHNVMYWYQQKSSQAPKLLFHYYDKDFNNEADTPDNFQSRRPNTSFCFLDIRSPGLGDTAMYLCATSRRTMGGVSTDTQYFGPGTRLTVL.

This clone has just one count. The rearrangement links TRBV7-3 to TRBJ2-5; 7 nucleotides agree with TRBD1. CDR1 is SGHTA, CDR2 FQGTGA, per germline. CDR3 length: 15 amino acids. V gave up 5 bases and J gave up 5 bases; unmatched junction bases: 11. CDR3 sequence: CASSPNRGGWETQYF. The CDR3 nucleotides are TGTGCCAGCAGCCCGAACAGGGGTGGGTGGGAGACCCAGTACTTC.

This clone was seen only once. V usage is TRBV6-6 and J usage is TRBJ1-5; D is unresolved. V dropped 8 bases and J dropped 3 bases, with 11 bases sitting between them. CDR3 length: 13 amino acids. Germline V gives CDR1 MNHNY, CDR2 SVGAGI (reference sequence). CDR3: CASVFTINQPQHF. The CDR3 nucleotides are TGTGCCAGCGTCTTCACTATCAATCAGCCCCAGCATTTT.

The gene calls are TRBV7-9 and TRBJ2-1, with TRBD2 identical over 11 bases. The V segment lost 0 bases and the J segment 5 bases; nucleotides outside the gene matches: 9. The CDR3 totals 18 residues. CDR1 SEHNR and CDR2 FQNEAQ come from the germline V gene (reference sequence). CDR3 in amino acids: CASSLAPFLAGGNNEQFF. The CDR3 region has the DNA TGTGCCAGCAGCTTAGCGCCCTTTCTAGCGGGAGGCAACAATGAGCAGTTCTTC.

The DNA for the CDR3 is TGTGCCAGCAGCTTAGCGGGAGTCACAGATACGCAGTATTTT. Translating it yields CASSLAGVTDTQYF. This chain links TRBV5-6 with TRBJ2-3; 8 bases align to TRBD2. Germline-derived CDR1 and CDR2 are SGHDT and YYEEEE. V trimming: 2 bases; J trimming: 2 bases; junction bases outside the gene matches: 1. The length of the CDR3 is 14 residues.

The chain couples TRBV9 to TRBJ2-1, with 10 bases fitting TRBD2. Germline V gene lookup returns CDR1 SGDLS and CDR2 YYNGEE. The trim removed 4 bases at V and 4 bases at J, leaving 8 bases unmatched. The CDR3 totals 16 residues. The CDR3 DNA reads as TGTGCCAGCAGCCAAGATCCTAGCGGGAGATACAATGAGCAGTTCTTC. Translation: CASSQDPSGRYNEQFF.

The chain joins TRBV30 to TRBJ2-6, with D possibly being TRBD2 (5 bases). Looked up from germline, CDR1 is GTSNPN and CDR2 is SVGIG (reference sequence). Deletions cut 0 bases from V and 2 bases from J, with 8 bases between. The CDR3 sequence is 15 residues long. Here the CDR3 reads CAWSVPGTGANVLTF. DNA of the CDR3: TGTGCCTGGAGTGTTCCCGGGACTGGGGCCAACGTCCTGACTTTC. The full variable domain, completed using reference TRBV30 and TRBJ2-6, is SQTIHQWPATLVQPVGSPLSLECTVEGTSNPNLYWYRQAAGRGLQLLFYSVGIGQISSEVPQNLSASRPQDRQFILSSKKLLLSDSGFYLCAWSVPGTGANVLTFGAGSRLTVL.

This chain uses TRBV5-1 with TRBJ2-3; TRBD2 matches at 9 bases. This CDR3 region has 16 residues. The V gene's germline CDR1 is SGHRS and CDR2 YFSETQ. V lost 4 bases, J lost 2 bases, and 8 bases stayed unmatched. The CDR3 DNA reads TGCGCCAGCAGCACAGGGTCGGGACTAGCCACAGATACGCAGTATTTT. Protein sequence: CASSTGSGLATDTQYF.

This chain links TRBV4-3 with TRBJ2-6, with D possibly being TRBD1 (6 bases). V was cut by 4 bases and J by 1 base, with 17 bases left in between. CDR3 length equals 18 residues. Germline CDR1 is LGHNA and CDR2 is YSLEER. CDR3 protein: CASSPEQGSWSGANVLTF. Written as DNA, the CDR3 is TGCGCCAGCAGCCCAGAACAGGGTAGTTGGTCTGGGGCCAACGTCCTGACTTTC.

The DNA for the CDR3 is TGCGCCAGCACCGAGAGTTCGACAGGGGGTGACGAGCAGTACTTC. This translates into CASTESSTGGDEQYF. The V call is TRBV5-1, the J call TRBJ2-7, with 9 bases matching TRBD1. The junction had 12 bases not matched to a gene; V was cut back by 6 bases and J by 5 bases. Germline V gene sequence: CDR1 SGHRS, CDR2 YFSETQ. This CDR3 comprises 15 residues.